The 9 T cell receptor beta chains given below trace back to one sample, sequenced in a study of blood T cell repertoires in COVID-19 (dated by TCRdb to between 2020 and 2021). The library was built by means of the immunoSEQ multiplex PCR assay. TCRdb obtained this table from immuneACCESS and retained in-frame rearrangements with V and J assigned. These tables miss some clones; where compared with another copy, unresolved V genes account for less than half of the shortfall, and the remainder is unexplained. This sample gives some 270,000 clones in total; roughly 86% of them show up just once. The ten largest account for roughly 1.9% of the sample. Source material: PBMCs or T cells enriched from blood (not recorded which). These receptors were obtained from a woman aged 55 to 70 who had recovered from COVID-19.

V is TRBV21-1 and J is TRBJ2-3; the table's D call TRBD2 went unverified against the DNA. TRBV21-1 counts as a pseudogene. The CDR3 is made up of 18 amino acids. The CDR3 bases are TGTGCCAGCAGCAAAGGTCGAACTAGCGGGGGATCCGCATATACGCAGTATTTT. Its protein product is CASSKGRTSGGSAYTQYF.

The chain uses TRBV5-4 and TRBJ1-1, with D tentatively TRBD1 (5 bases). Germline-derived CDR1 and CDR2 are SGHNT and YYREEE (reference sequence). This CDR3 contains 15 residues. The ends were cut back, 2 bases at V and 6 bases at J, with 17 bases in the middle. The CDR3 here is CASSFPGAGGAEAFF. The CDR3 DNA follows: TGTGCCAGCAGCTTTCCCGGAGCAGGAGGGGCTGAAGCTTTCTTT. The complete variable domain, with remaining parts taken from reference TRBV5-4 and TRBJ1-1, reads ETGVTQSPTHLIKTRGQQVTLRCSSQSGHNTVSWYQQALGQGPQFIFQYYREEENGRGNFPPRFSGLQFPNYSSELNVNALELDDSALYLCASSFPGAGGAEAFFGQGTRLTVV.

The chain uses TRBV28 and TRBJ1-5; D is uncertain. Germline V lookup: CDR1 MDHEN, CDR2 SYDVKM. The CDR3 length is 16 residues. V was shortened by 6 bases and J by 4 bases, with 19 bases between the two germline ends. CDR3 amino acids: CASRSEGGGLNQPQHF. Here the CDR3 DNA reads TGTGCCAGCAGAAGCGAGGGAGGAGGGCTAAATCAGCCCCAGCATTTT.

The chain uses TRBV5-8 and TRBJ1-1; D call uncertain. Germline CDR1 reads SGHTS; CDR2 reads YDEGEE. V gave up 5 bases and J gave up 7 bases, with 15 bases separating them. The CDR3 is 13 residues long. CDR3 coding DNA: TGTGCCAGCAGGGACCTGGGAGGTTTTGAAGCTTTCTTT. It encodes CASRDLGGFEAFF.

The count of this clone is one. CDR3 loop: CASSEMGPGNSPLHF. The CDR3 DNA reads TGTGCCAGCAGTGAAATGGGGCCGGGTAATTCACCCCTCCACTTT. The chain has TRBV25-1 and TRBJ1-6, with D maybe TRBD1 (5 bases). Germline CDR1 reads MGHDK; CDR2 reads SYGVNS. The CDR3 is 15 residues long. Trimming cost V 2 bases and J 6 bases, with 11 bases left between them.

The rearrangement joins TRBV7-9 to TRBJ2-1, with TRBD2 matching 9 bases. This CDR3 contains 15 residues. In germline, CDR1 is SEHNR, CDR2 FQNEAQ (reference sequence). Losses at the gene ends were 11 bases for V and 0 bases for J; bases not matched to a gene: 8. The chain's CDR3 is CAAQTSGSSYNEQFF. The CDR3 bases are TGTGCCGCGCAGACTAGCGGAAGCTCCTACAATGAGCAGTTCTTC.

CDR3 coding DNA: TGTGCCAGTAGTAAACAAGCCGGGACACCCAATTCACCCCTCCACTTT. Its translation is CASSKQAGTPNSPLHF. This chain uses TRBV19 with TRBJ1-6; the D gene is possibly TRBD1 (6 bases). Between the trimmed V and J ends, which lost 4 bases and 7 bases, there was a span of 17 bases. The CDR3 loop spans 16 amino acids. Germline V lookup: CDR1 LNHDA, CDR2 SQIVND (reference sequence).

The CDR3 loop is CASSGEASAAYEQYF. For the CDR3, the DNA is TGTGCCAGCAGCGGAGAAGCTAGCGCAGCCTACGAGCAGTACTTC. The V call is TRBV9, the J call TRBJ2-7, with a weak D call TRBD2 (6 bases). The V end lost 3 bases, the J end lost 2 bases, and 15 bases lay between the germline ends. CDR3 size: 15 residues. Per the germline V gene, CDR1 is SGDLS and CDR2 is YYNGEE.

The genes are TRBV7-3 and TRBJ2-1, with a tentative D call TRBD2 (7 bases). From germline, CDR1 is SGHTA and CDR2 FQGTGA. The CDR3 contains 15 residues. Trimming shortened V by 3 bases and J by 5 bases, and 14 bases separated the two germline ends. The CDR3 DNA reads TGTGCCAGCAGCTTGTGGGGGGGCCCCAACAATGAGCAGTTCTTC. Translation: CASSLWGGPNNEQFF.